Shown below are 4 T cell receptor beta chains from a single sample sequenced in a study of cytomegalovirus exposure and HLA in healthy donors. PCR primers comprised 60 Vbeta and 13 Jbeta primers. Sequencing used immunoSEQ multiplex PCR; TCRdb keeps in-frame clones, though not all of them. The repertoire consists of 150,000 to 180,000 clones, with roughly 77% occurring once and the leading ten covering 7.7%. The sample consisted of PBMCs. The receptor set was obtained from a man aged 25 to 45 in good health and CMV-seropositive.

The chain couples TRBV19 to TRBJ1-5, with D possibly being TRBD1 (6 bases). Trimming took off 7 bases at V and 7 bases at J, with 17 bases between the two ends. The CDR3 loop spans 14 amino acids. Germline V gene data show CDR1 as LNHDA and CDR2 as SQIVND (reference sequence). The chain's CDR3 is CASTPSGAGQPQHF. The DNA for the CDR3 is TGTGCCAGTACCCCTTCAGGGGCCGGGCAGCCCCAGCATTTT.

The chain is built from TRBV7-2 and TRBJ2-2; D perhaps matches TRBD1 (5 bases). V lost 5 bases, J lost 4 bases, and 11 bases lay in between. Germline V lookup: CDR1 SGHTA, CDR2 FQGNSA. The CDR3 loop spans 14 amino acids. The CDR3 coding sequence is TGTGCCAGCAGCCCAACCAGGGTCACCGGGGAGCTGTTTTTT. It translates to CASSPTRVTGELFF.

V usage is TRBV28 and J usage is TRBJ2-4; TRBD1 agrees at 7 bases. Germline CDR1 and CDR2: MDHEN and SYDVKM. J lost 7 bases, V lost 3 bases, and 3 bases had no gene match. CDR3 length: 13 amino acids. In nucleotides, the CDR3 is TGTGCCAGCAGTTTGACAGGGATGAACATTCAGTACTTC. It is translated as CASSLTGMNIQYF.

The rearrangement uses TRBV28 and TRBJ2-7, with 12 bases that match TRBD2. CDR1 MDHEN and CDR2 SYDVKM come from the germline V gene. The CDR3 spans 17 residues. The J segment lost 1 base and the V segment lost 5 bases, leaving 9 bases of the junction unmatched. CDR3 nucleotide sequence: TGTGCCAGCAGTGGACTAGCGGGACTTTTCCCTTCCTACGAGCAGTACTTC. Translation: CASSGLAGLFPSYEQYF.